These 18 T cell receptor beta chains were sequenced from one sample in a study of blood T cell repertoires in COVID-19. Data came from immunoSEQ multiplex PCR; TCRdb stores just in-frame clones and leaves some out. Of a few hundred thousand clones listed, around 84% were seen once; the top ten hold roughly 4.1%. The sequenced sample was peripheral blood. Receptor source: a man aged 45 to 65 with acute or convalescent COVID-19.

The chain is built from TRBV6-5 and TRBJ1-1; 8 nucleotides align to TRBD1. CDR1 is MNHEY and CDR2 is SVGAGI in the germline V gene. The junction had 7 bases not matched to a gene; V was cut back by 5 bases and J by 8 bases. There are 13 residues in the CDR3. The CDR3 DNA is TGTGCCAGCAGTATCCCGGGACAGGAAGAAGCTTTCTTT. Protein product: CASSIPGQEEAFF.

The chain combines TRBV5-1 with TRBJ1-2; D unclear. Between the trimmed V and J ends, which lost 2 bases and 4 bases, there was a span of 12 bases. The CDR3 spans 14 residues. Germline CDR1 SGHRS, CDR2 YFSETQ. CDR3 bases: TGCGCCAGCAGCTTAGAGCTCCCCCTCTATGGCTACACCTTC. Translating gives CASSLELPLYGYTF.

J is TRBJ2-2 and V is TRBV7-9; D is unclear. V lost 2 bases, J lost 4 bases, and 5 bases lay in between. The germline V gene encodes CDR1 SEHNR and CDR2 FQNEAQ (reference sequence). This CDR3 comprises 13 residues. CDR3 sequence reads: CASSLSGTGELFF. The CDR3 DNA is TGTGCCAGCAGCTTATCGGGCACCGGGGAGCTGTTTTTT.

The chain is built from TRBV3-1 (or the pseudogene TRBV3-2) and TRBJ2-6; a weak D match, TRBD1 (5 bases). The length of the CDR3 is 20 residues. Trimming took off 0 bases at V and 0 bases at J, with 18 bases between the two ends. Germline CDR1 LGHDT, CDR2 YNNKEL (reference sequence). DNA of the CDR3: TGTGCCAGCAGCCAAGATAATATTCAGGGAAGGGCCTCTGGGGCCAACGTCCTGACTTTC. This gives the protein CASSQDNIQGRASGANVLTF.

The V call is TRBV2, the J call TRBJ2-7; 10 bases are a match to TRBD2. Germline V gene sequence: CDR1 SNHLY, CDR2 FYNNEI. This CDR3 has 16 amino acids. Trimming at V came to 2 bases and at J to 0 bases, leaving 4 bases not matched to a gene. The CDR3 DNA reads as TGTGCCAGCAGTGAACCGGCTAGCGGGGGCTCCTACGAGCAGTACTTC. Protein: CASSEPASGGSYEQYF.

The V call is TRBV30, the J call TRBJ1-2; 7 positions agree with TRBD1. The V and J ends lost 5 bases and 5 bases, in that order; junction bases with no gene match: 11. Germline V gives CDR1 GTSNPN, CDR2 SVGIG (reference sequence). CDR3 length: 14 residues. The CDR3 loop is CAWALPTGIYGYTF. The CDR3 DNA reads TGTGCCTGGGCGCTGCCGACAGGGATATATGGCTACACCTTC.

The chain employs TRBV7-3 and TRBJ2-3, with 7 nucleotides matching TRBD2. CDR1 SGHTA and CDR2 FQGTGA come from the germline V gene. The V gene end was trimmed by 4 bases and the J gene end by 8 bases; junction bases not matched to a gene: 9. This CDR3 has 14 residues. CDR3 DNA: TGTGCCAGCAGCTCCACTAGCGCCTCCCTTACGCAGTATTTT. This encodes CASSSTSASLTQYF.

The rearrangement joins TRBV27 to TRBJ2-2; 7 nucleotides line up with TRBD1. Trimming took 8 bases from V and 2 from J; bases not matched to a gene: 2. Germline assignment: CDR1 MNHEY and CDR2 SMNVEV (reference sequence). The CDR3 length is 13 residues. CDR3 bases: TGTGCCAGCGGGACAGCTAACACCGGGGAGCTGTTTTTT. It specifies CASGTANTGELFF.

This clone has just one count. The chain recombines TRBV19 with TRBJ1-2, with D maybe TRBD1 (5 bases). The CDR3 consists of 13 residues. The germline V and J ends were trimmed by 10 bases and 6 bases, with 18 bases remaining between them. The germline V gene encodes CDR1 LNHDA and CDR2 SQIVND (reference sequence). CDR3 in amino acids: CATGGDFPNGYTF. The CDR3 nucleotides read TGTGCCACCGGGGGGGATTTCCCAAATGGCTACACCTTC.

The chain uses TRBV2 and TRBJ1-5; no firm D call. This CDR3 comprises 15 residues. V lost 5 bases and J lost 0, with 11 bases in between. Germline loops: CDR1 SNHLY, CDR2 FYNNEI. The CDR3 reads CASSSTGPSNQPQHF. In nucleotides, the CDR3 is TGTGCCAGCAGTTCCACGGGTCCTAGCAATCAGCCCCAGCATTTT.

This clone was seen many times. The chain has TRBV5-6 and TRBJ1-1; tentative D call: TRBD1 (5 bases). Trimming removed 3 bases at V and 5 bases at J, with 11 bases between. Germline V lookup: CDR1 SGHDT, CDR2 YYEEEE. The CDR3 runs to 13 residues. The CDR3 nucleotides read TGTGCCAGCAGCTGGGGGGTTCGGACTGAAGCTTTCTTT. Protein sequence: CASSWGVRTEAFF.

V gene TRBV27 combines with J gene TRBJ2-1; maybe TRBD2 (7 bases). The CDR3 has 14 residues. V lost 6 bases and J 2 bases, leaving 11 bases between the germline ends. Germline lookup yields CDR1 MNHEY and CDR2 SMNVEV (reference sequence). Written as DNA, the CDR3 is TGTGCCAGCAGGGGGGGGGCCCCCTACAATGAGCAGTTCTTC. Its translation: CASRGGAPYNEQFF.

V and J are TRBV4-1 and TRBJ1-2; 7 bases map to TRBD1. CDR3 size: 14 residues. The V gene end was trimmed by 0 bases and the J gene end by 11 bases; junction bases not matched to a gene: 9. CDR1 and CDR2 (germline): MGHRA, YSYEKL. CDR3 protein: CASSQELTGNLYTF. The CDR3 DNA sequence: TGCGCCAGCAGCCAAGAGCTGACAGGGAACCTTTACACCTTC.

The chain recombines TRBV7-8 with TRBJ1-2; D gene ambiguous. This CDR3 has 15 amino acids. Trimming pared 5 bases from V and 6 bases from J, leaving 19 bases between. Germline V lookup: CDR1 SGHVS, CDR2 FQNEAQ. This chain's CDR3 is CASSPFSVLRHGYTF. The CDR3 bases are TGTGCCAGCAGCCCCTTTTCGGTCCTACGCCATGGCTACACCTTC. The full variable domain, rest sourced from reference TRBV7-8 and TRBJ1-2, is GAGVSQSPRYKVAKRGQDVALRCDPISGHVSLFWYQQALGQGPEFLTYFQNEAQLDKSGLPSDRFFAERPEGSVSTLKIQRTQQEDSAVYLCASSPFSVLRHGYTFGSGTRLTVV.

The chain combines TRBV6-5 with TRBJ1-4; D is ambiguous. CDR3 length equals 11 residues. Germline V CDR1 and CDR2: MNHEY, SVGAGI. Deletions cut 10 bases from V and 5 bases from J, with 8 bases between. The CDR3 DNA sequence: TGTGCCACCCGGGTAAATGAAAAACTGTTTTTT. Translating gives CATRVNEKLFF.

The chain uses TRBV10-3 and TRBJ1-5, with TRBD1 matching over 9 bases. In germline, CDR1 is ENHRY, CDR2 SYGVKD. CDR3 length: 14 amino acids. Losses at the gene ends were 10 bases for V and 0 bases for J; bases not matched to a gene: 4. This CDR3 is CASGQGNSNQPQHF. CDR3 bases: TGTGCCAGCGGACAGGGGAATAGCAATCAGCCCCAGCATTTT.

The gene calls are TRBV5-4 and TRBJ1-4, with D hard to call. Germline V gene lookup returns CDR1 SGHNT and CDR2 YYREEE (reference sequence). The CDR3 runs to 14 residues. The V gene lost 4 bases and the J gene lost 3 bases, with 10 bases spanning the gap. The CDR3 DNA reads TGTGCCAGCAGCCGGGAGGGCGCTAATGAAAAACTGTTTTTT. As protein: CASSREGANEKLFF.

This chain connects TRBV6-5 to TRBJ1-5; no firm D call. In germline, CDR1 is MNHEY, CDR2 SVGAGI. The CDR3 is 15 amino acids. V was clipped by 0 bases and J by 6 bases, with 12 bases between them. This chain's CDR3 is CASSYSYAGSQPQHF. Here the CDR3 DNA reads TGTGCCAGCAGTTACTCGTACGCGGGCAGTCAGCCCCAGCATTTT.